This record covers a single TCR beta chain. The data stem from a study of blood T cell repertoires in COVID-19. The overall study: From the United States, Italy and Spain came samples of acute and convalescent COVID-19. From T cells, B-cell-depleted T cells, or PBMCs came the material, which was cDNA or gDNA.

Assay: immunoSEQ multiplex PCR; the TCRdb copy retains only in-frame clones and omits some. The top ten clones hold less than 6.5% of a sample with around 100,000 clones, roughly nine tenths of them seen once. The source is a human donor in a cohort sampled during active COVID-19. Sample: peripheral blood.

Written as DNA, the CDR3 is TGTGCCAGCAGTTTCTACAGATACGAGCAGTACTTC. Translating gives CASSFYRYEQYF. V is TRBV28 and J is TRBJ2-7, with D unresolved. There are 12 residues in the CDR3. Germline lookup yields CDR1 MDHEN and CDR2 SYDVKM. V gave up 3 bases and J gave up 4 bases, with 7 bases separating them.